These 27 T cell receptor beta chains originate from one sample sequenced in a study of blood T cell repertoires in COVID-19. The protocol was immunoSEQ multiplex PCR, while the TCRdb copy is restricted to in-frame clones and leaves out a portion. The sample includes about 49,000 clones, roughly four fifths of them seen just once. The sample consisted of peripheral blood. The receptors come from a woman in her sixties with acute or convalescent COVID-19.

V is TRBV5-6 and J is TRBJ1-1; unclear D gene. Germline V CDR1 and CDR2: SGHDT, YYEEEE. V lost 4 bases to trimming and J lost 1 base, with 2 bases between them. The CDR3 has 11 residues. CDR3: CASSQNTEAFF. The CDR3 DNA sequence: TGTGCCAGCAGCCAGAACACTGAAGCTTTCTTT.

V usage is TRBV6-5 and J usage is TRBJ1-1; no reliable D call. The CDR3 consists of 14 residues. The V and J ends lost 6 bases and 1 base respectively, with 12 bases between them. Germline CDR1 MNHEY, CDR2 SVGAGI. The CDR3 DNA is TGTGCCAGCAGAGGAGATAGGCGGAACACTGAAGCTTTCTTT. Protein sequence: CASRGDRRNTEAFF.

This chain links TRBV6-5 with TRBJ2-5; 10 bases map to TRBD1. The CDR3 spans 14 residues. Germline V gene data show CDR1 as MNHEY and CDR2 as SVGAGI. V trimming: 8 bases; J trimming: 5 bases; junction bases outside the gene matches: 8. This CDR3 reads CASHWTGGDETQYF. In DNA, the CDR3 is TGTGCCAGCCACTGGACAGGGGGTGATGAGACCCAGTACTTC.

In this sample, this clone turned up a few times. This chain joins TRBV15 and TRBJ1-4, with D possibly TRBD1 on 6 matching bases. CDR1 and CDR2 from the germline V gene are LNHNV and YYDKDF (reference sequence). This CDR3 is 15 amino acids long. Trimming removed 1 base from V and 8 bases from J, with 14 bases in between. The CDR3 DNA sequence: TGTGCCACCAGCAGAGTATACAGGGAAAAGGAAAAACTGTTTTTT. As protein: CATSRVYREKEKLFF.

V gene TRBV7-9 combines with J gene TRBJ1-5; no clear D gene. The CDR3 length is 13 residues. Germline V gene data show CDR1 as SEHNR and CDR2 as FQNEAQ (reference sequence). The V and J ends lost 5 bases and 7 bases respectively, with 12 bases between them. The CDR3 sequence is CASSPKSGQPQHF. Here the CDR3 DNA reads TGTGCCAGCAGCCCTAAGAGCGGCCAGCCCCAGCATTTT.

The chain employs TRBV12-1 and TRBJ1-5. TRBV12-1 is an annotated pseudogene. The CDR3 covers 14 residues. CDR3 protein: CASSHQLGNQPQHF. The CDR3, as DNA: TGTGCCAGCAGCCACCAACTGGGCAATCAGCCCCAGCATTTT.

The chain is built from TRBV6-2 or TRBV6-3 and TRBJ1-2; 8 bases line up with TRBD1. The germline gives CDR1 MNHEY, CDR2 SVGEGT. V gave up 6 bases and J gave up 4 bases; unmatched junction bases: 7. This CDR3 has 14 amino acids. As DNA, the CDR3 is TGTGCCAGCAGCCGGACGGACAGGGTCTATGGCTACACCTTC. This gives the protein CASSRTDRVYGYTF.

The chain couples TRBV24-1 to TRBJ2-1, with TRBD1 as a possible D gene (6 bases). The germline gives CDR1 KGHDR, CDR2 SFDVKD. CDR3 length equals 16 residues. V lost 4 bases and J lost 8, with 20 bases in between. The CDR3: CATSDPGTTGSHEQFF. The CDR3, as DNA: TGTGCCACCAGTGACCCAGGGACAACGGGTAGCCATGAGCAGTTCTTC.

The chain has TRBV5-1 and TRBJ1-4; possible D gene TRBD1, 5 bases. Germline V gene data show CDR1 as SGHRS and CDR2 as YFSETQ. The CDR3 covers 16 residues. The ends were cut back, 0 bases at V and 5 bases at J, with 14 bases in the middle. DNA for the CDR3: TGCGCCAGCAGCTTGGCAGGGATATCGAGCAATGAAAAACTGTTTTTT. It specifies CASSLAGISSNEKLFF. The full variable domain, rest sourced from reference TRBV5-1 and TRBJ1-4, is KAGVTQTPRYLIKTRGQQVTLSCSPISGHRSVSWYQQTPGQGLQFLFEYFSETQRNKGNFPGRFSGRQFSNSRSEMNVSTLELGDSALYLCASSLAGISSNEKLFFGSGTQLSVL.

The rearrangement uses TRBV6-5 and TRBJ1-4; no clear D. Germline V gene data show CDR1 as MNHEY and CDR2 as SVGAGI. The ends were cut back, 6 bases at V and 0 bases at J, with 8 bases in the middle. This CDR3 spans 14 amino acids. The CDR3 loop is CASSRSATNEKLFF. The CDR3 DNA reads TGTGCCAGCAGCCGCAGTGCAACTAATGAAAAACTGTTTTTT.

V usage is TRBV30 and J usage is TRBJ2-5; D not certain. Germline lookup yields CDR1 GTSNPN and CDR2 SVGIG (reference sequence). This CDR3 is built from 11 residues. The V and J ends lost 0 bases and 7 bases respectively, with 6 bases between them. In DNA, the CDR3 is TGTGCCTGGAGTGTACTCGGGACCCAGTACTTC. Its translation: CAWSVLGTQYF.

This clone was picked up a small number of times. The rearrangement uses TRBV15 and TRBJ2-1; tentatively, D is TRBD2 (6 bases). Looked up from germline, CDR1 is LNHNV and CDR2 is YYDKDF (reference sequence). The V and J ends lost 1 base and 9 bases respectively, with 13 bases between them. The CDR3 is 14 amino acids. The CDR3 loop reads CATSRGGDWSEQFF. CDR3 nucleotides: TGTGCCACCAGCAGAGGGGGGGACTGGAGTGAGCAGTTCTTC.

The rearrangement links TRBV7-2 to TRBJ1-2; D might be TRBD1 (6 bases). This CDR3 is 14 amino acids long. Germline V gene sequence: CDR1 SGHTA, CDR2 FQGNSA. Trimming removed 5 bases at V and 6 bases at J, with 16 bases between. The CDR3 region is CASSVQGPWDGYTF. Here the CDR3 DNA reads TGTGCCAGCAGCGTACAGGGTCCGTGGGATGGCTACACCTTC.

A single count supports this clone. The rearrangement joins TRBV29-1 to TRBJ1-2, with D unresolved. The CDR3 has 12 amino acids. With 6 bases removed from V and 8 bases from J, the gap between germline ends came to 16 bases. CDR1 and CDR2 from the germline V gene are SQVTM and ANQGSEA. This CDR3 reads CSVGAGLEGYTF. The DNA of the CDR3 is TGCAGCGTCGGCGCGGGGTTAGAAGGCTACACCTTC.

CDR3 amino acids: CASSLTAQGAGEQYF. Here the CDR3 DNA reads TGTGCCAGCAGCTTAACCGCACAGGGGGCGGGCGAGCAGTACTTC. V usage is TRBV7-8 and J usage is TRBJ2-7; TRBD1 matches at 9 bases. J lost 6 bases, V lost 2 bases, and 8 bases had no gene match. The CDR3 is 15 amino acids. The germline V gene encodes CDR1 SGHVS and CDR2 FQNEAQ.

The chain carries TRBV10-3 and TRBJ1-1; D perhaps matches TRBD1 (6 bases). The CDR3 is 15 amino acids. Looked up from germline, CDR1 is ENHRY and CDR2 is SYGVKD. V lost 6 bases and J 9 bases, leaving 23 bases between the germline ends. This chain's CDR3 is CAIRAGGGEKGKAFF. In DNA, the CDR3 is TGTGCCATCAGGGCCGGGGGGGGCGAAAAAGGAAAAGCTTTCTTT.

The chain has TRBV5-1 and TRBJ1-2, with D perhaps TRBD1 (6 bases). V lost 4 bases and J 0 bases, leaving 13 bases between the germline ends. Per germline, CDR1 SGHRS and CDR2 YFSETQ. The CDR3 sequence is 15 residues long. Here the CDR3 DNA reads TGCGCCAGCAGCCCGCAGGGGTCCACTAACTATGGCTACACCTTC. This sequence encodes CASSPQGSTNYGYTF.

This chain links TRBV19 with TRBJ2-7, with TRBD2 as a possible D gene (6 bases). The CDR3 runs to 15 residues. Germline assignment: CDR1 LNHDA and CDR2 SQIVND (reference sequence). The V end was cut by 6 bases, the J end by 2 bases, with 17 bases between. The CDR3 DNA is TGTGCCAGTAGACTCATAGGGACTGAGGCCTACGAGCAGTACTTC. The encoded protein is CASRLIGTEAYEQYF.

The chain links TRBV7-2 to TRBJ2-3; 13 bases are shared with TRBD2. The CDR3 has 16 amino acids. After removal of 6 bases from V and 2 bases from J, the junction contained 5 bases not matched to a gene. Germline CDR1 is SGHTA and CDR2 is FQGNSA. DNA for the CDR3: TGTGCCAGCAGGCGGACTAGCGGGAGTCACACAGATACGCAGTATTTT. Translated, it gives CASRRTSGSHTDTQYF.

This clone is medium-sized by share. The gene calls are TRBV5-1 and TRBJ1-1; the D is unclear. Trimming left V 4 bases short and J 1 base short, with 11 bases between. The V gene's germline CDR1 is SGHRS and CDR2 YFSETQ. There are 14 residues in the CDR3. The CDR3 region has the DNA TGCGCCAGCAGCGTGAGCCGAAGGAACACTGAAGCTTTCTTT. It codes for CASSVSRRNTEAFF.

The chain combines TRBV28 with TRBJ1-2; 8 bases match TRBD1. There are 14 residues in the CDR3. V lost 2 bases and J lost 7; bases outside the gene matches: 6. Germline V gene lookup returns CDR1 MDHEN and CDR2 SYDVKM. For the CDR3, the DNA is TGTGCCAGCAGTTTAGTTCAACAGGGGGGTGGCTACACCTTC. Translating gives CASSLVQQGGGYTF.

The rearrangement uses TRBV5-6 and TRBJ1-2, with D hard to call. CDR3 length: 14 residues. The V gene lost 4 bases and the J gene lost 5 bases, with 15 bases spanning the gap. Germline V gene data show CDR1 as SGHDT and CDR2 as YYEEEE. This CDR3 is CASSRPSVEYGYTF. In nucleotides, the CDR3 is TGTGCCAGCAGCCGACCTTCAGTGGAGTATGGCTACACCTTC.

The chain uses TRBV28 and TRBJ1-2, with 10 bases matching TRBD1. Per germline, CDR1 MDHEN and CDR2 SYDVKM. The CDR3 has 13 residues. With V trimmed by 7 bases and J by 5 bases, 4 bases remained unmatched. The CDR3 DNA is TGTGCCAGCATAATGGGACAGGGGTATGGCTACACCTTC. Protein sequence: CASIMGQGYGYTF.

A single count supports this clone. The CDR3 sequence: CASSPGGTLDSEQFF. CDR3 DNA: TGTGCCAGCAGTCCGGGGGGGACCCTCGACAGTGAGCAGTTCTTC. The genes are TRBV28 and TRBJ2-1; TRBD2 matches 8 bases. CDR3 length: 15 residues. Germline CDR1 and CDR2: MDHEN and SYDVKM. Trimming removed 5 bases from V and 9 bases from J; junction bases left unmatched: 12.

This clone has a handful of counts. CDR3 in DNA: TGTGCCAGCAGCATCCTTGGGCAGGGCGTTAACACTGAAGCTTTCTTT. Protein sequence: CASSILGQGVNTEAFF. This chain links TRBV7-6 with TRBJ1-1; a possible D gene is TRBD1 (5 bases). The V gene's germline CDR1 is SGHVS and CDR2 FNYEAQ. Trimming shortened V by 5 bases and J by 2 bases, and 18 bases separated the two germline ends. The CDR3 runs 16 residues.

The chain carries TRBV14 and TRBJ1-1; D may be TRBD1 (6 bases). Trimming cost V 4 bases and J 2 bases, with 11 bases left between them. The CDR3 sequence is 14 residues long. Germline CDR1 SGHDN, CDR2 FVKESK. The CDR3 DNA reads as TGTGCCAGCAGCCCTAGGGGGTACAACACTGAAGCTTTCTTT. It codes for CASSPRGYNTEAFF.

V gene TRBV6-5 combines with J gene TRBJ1-4; tentatively, D is TRBD1 (5 bases). The CDR3 sequence is 13 residues long. In germline, CDR1 is MNHEY, CDR2 SVGAGI. The V end was cut by 0 bases, the J end by 11 bases, with 10 bases between. The CDR3 coding sequence is TGTGCCAGCAGTTACTCAGACAGTGTGAAACTGTTTTTT. Translated, it gives CASSYSDSVKLFF.